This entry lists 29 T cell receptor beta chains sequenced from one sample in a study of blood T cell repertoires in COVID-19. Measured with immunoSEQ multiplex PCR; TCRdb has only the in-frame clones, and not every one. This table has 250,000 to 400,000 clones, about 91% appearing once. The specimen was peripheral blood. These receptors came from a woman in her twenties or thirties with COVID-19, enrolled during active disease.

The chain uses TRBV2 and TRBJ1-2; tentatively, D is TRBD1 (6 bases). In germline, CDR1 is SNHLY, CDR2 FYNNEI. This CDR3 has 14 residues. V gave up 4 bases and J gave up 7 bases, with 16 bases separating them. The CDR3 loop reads CASSGQEGLVGYTF. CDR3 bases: TGTGCCAGCAGTGGACAGGAAGGTTTGGTTGGCTACACCTTC. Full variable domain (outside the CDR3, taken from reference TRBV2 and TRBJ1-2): EPEVTQTPSHQVTQMGQEVILRCVPISNHLYFYWYRQILGQKVEFLVSFYNNEISEKSEIFDDQFSVERPDGSNFTLKIRSTKLEDSAMYFCASSGQEGLVGYTFGSGTRLTVV.

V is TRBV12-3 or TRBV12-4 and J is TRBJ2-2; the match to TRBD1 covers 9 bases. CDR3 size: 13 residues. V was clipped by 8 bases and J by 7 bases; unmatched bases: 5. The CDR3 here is CASDRGVGGELFF. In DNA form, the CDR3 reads TGTGCCAGCGACAGGGGGGTTGGCGGGGAGCTGTTTTTT.

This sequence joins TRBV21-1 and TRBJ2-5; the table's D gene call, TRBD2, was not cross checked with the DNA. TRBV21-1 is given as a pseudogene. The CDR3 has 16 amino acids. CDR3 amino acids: CASSPEGTAYQETQYF. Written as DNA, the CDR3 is TGTGCCAGCAGCCCCGAGGGAACAGCCTATCAAGAGACCCAGTACTTC.

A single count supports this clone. The CDR3 loop is CASSYSGHSGYGYTF. DNA of the CDR3: TGTGCCAGCAGTTACTCTGGACACTCGGGCTATGGCTACACCTTC. The chain joins TRBV6-5 to TRBJ1-2; TRBD1 might be the D (5 bases). The germline V gene has CDR1 MNHEY and CDR2 SVGAGI. Between the trimmed V and J ends, which lost 0 bases and 4 bases, there was a span of 12 bases. The CDR3 spans 15 residues.

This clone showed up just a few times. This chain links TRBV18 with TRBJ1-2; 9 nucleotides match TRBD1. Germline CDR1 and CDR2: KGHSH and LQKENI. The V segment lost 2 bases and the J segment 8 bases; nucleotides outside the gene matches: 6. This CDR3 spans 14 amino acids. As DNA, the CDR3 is TGTGCCAGCTCACCAACGGGACAGGGACTCGGCTACACCTTC. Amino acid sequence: CASSPTGQGLGYTF. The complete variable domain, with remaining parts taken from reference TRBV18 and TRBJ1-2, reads NAGVMQNPRHLVRRRGQEARLRCSPMKGHSHVYWYRQLPEEGLKFMVYLQKENIIDESGMPKERFSAEFPKEGPSILRIQQVVRGDSAAYFCASSPTGQGLGYTFGSGTRLTVV.

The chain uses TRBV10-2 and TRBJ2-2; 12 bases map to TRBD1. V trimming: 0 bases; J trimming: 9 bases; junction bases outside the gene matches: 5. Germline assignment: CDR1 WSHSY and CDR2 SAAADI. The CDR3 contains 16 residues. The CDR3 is CASSESGGTGGRELFF. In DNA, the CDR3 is TGCGCCAGCAGTGAGTCTGGCGGGACAGGGGGCAGGGAGCTGTTTTTT.

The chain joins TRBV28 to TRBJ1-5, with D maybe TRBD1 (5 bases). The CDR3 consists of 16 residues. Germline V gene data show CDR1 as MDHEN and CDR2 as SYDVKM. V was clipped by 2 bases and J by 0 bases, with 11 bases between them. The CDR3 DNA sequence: TGTGCCAGCAGTTTAGCAGGGTATGGTAGCAATCAGCCCCAGCATTTT. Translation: CASSLAGYGSNQPQHF.

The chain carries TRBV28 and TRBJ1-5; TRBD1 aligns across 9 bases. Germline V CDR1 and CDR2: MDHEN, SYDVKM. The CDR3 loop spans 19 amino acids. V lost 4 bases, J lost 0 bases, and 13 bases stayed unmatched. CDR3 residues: CASSSWDREPIGSNQPQHF. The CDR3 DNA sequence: TGTGCCAGCAGTTCCTGGGACAGGGAGCCCATTGGTAGCAATCAGCCCCAGCATTTT.

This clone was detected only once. CDR3 bases: TGTGCCATCAGTGAGTCGGGTCCAGGGGCCCCCTTGGGCAATCAGCCCCAGCATTTT. Translating gives CAISESGPGAPLGNQPQHF. The chain joins TRBV10-3 to TRBJ1-5, with a tentative D call TRBD1 (6 bases). With 0 bases removed from V and 2 bases from J, the gap between germline ends came to 20 bases. CDR1 and CDR2 from the germline V gene are ENHRY and SYGVKD. The CDR3 is 19 amino acids.

CDR3 loop: CSAPRGKGYTF. In DNA, the CDR3 is TGCAGTGCTCCCCGGGGGAAGGGCTACACCTTC. The chain links TRBV20-1 to TRBJ1-2; D might be TRBD1 (5 bases). The CDR3 is made up of 11 amino acids. Germline CDR1 and CDR2: DFQATT and SNEGSKA (reference sequence). V was clipped by 5 bases and J by 8 bases, with 12 bases between them.

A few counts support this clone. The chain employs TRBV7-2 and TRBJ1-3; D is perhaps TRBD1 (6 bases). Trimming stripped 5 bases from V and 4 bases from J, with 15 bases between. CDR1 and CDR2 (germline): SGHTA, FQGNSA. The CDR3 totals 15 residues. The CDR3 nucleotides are TGTGCCAGCAGCCTTAGGGGGTCACCCGGAAACACCATATATTTT. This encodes CASSLRGSPGNTIYF.

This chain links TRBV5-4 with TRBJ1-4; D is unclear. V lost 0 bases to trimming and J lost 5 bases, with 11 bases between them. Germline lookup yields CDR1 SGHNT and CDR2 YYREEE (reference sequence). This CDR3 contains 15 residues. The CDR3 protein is CASSLAGRENEKLFF. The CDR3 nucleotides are TGTGCCAGCAGCTTGGCCGGCCGGGAGAATGAAAAACTGTTTTTT.

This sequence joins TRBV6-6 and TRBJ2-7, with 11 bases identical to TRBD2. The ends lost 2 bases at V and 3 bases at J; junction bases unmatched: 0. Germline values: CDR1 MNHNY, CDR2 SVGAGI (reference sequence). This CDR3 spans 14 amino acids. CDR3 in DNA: TGTGCCAGCAGTTACACTAGCGGGGGCTACGAGCAGTACGTC. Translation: CASSYTSGGYEQYV.

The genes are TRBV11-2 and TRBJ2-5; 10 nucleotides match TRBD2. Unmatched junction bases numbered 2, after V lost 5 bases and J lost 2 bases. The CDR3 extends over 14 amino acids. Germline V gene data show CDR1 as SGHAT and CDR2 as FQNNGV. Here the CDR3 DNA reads TGTGCCAGCAGCGTAGCGGGGGGACAAGAGACCCAGTACTTC. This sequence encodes CASSVAGGQETQYF.

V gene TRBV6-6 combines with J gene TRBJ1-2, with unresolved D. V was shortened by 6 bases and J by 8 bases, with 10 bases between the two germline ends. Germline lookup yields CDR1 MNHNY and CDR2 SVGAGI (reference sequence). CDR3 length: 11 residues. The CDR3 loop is CASSREEGYTF. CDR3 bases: TGTGCCAGCAGCCGGGAGGAAGGCTACACCTTC.

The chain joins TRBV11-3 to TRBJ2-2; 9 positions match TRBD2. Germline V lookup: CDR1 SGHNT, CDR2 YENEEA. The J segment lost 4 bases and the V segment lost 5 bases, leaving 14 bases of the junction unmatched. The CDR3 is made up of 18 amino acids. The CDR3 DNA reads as TGTGCCAGCAGCCAATACGACTGGGCTAGCGGGGTCACCGGGGAGCTGTTTTTT. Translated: CASSQYDWASGVTGELFF. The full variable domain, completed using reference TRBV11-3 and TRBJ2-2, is EAGVVQSPRYKIIEKKQPVAFWCNPISGHNTLYWYLQNLGQGPELLIRYENEEAVDDSQLPKDRFSAERLKGVDSTLKIQPAELGDSAVYLCASSQYDWASGVTGELFFGEGSRLTVL.

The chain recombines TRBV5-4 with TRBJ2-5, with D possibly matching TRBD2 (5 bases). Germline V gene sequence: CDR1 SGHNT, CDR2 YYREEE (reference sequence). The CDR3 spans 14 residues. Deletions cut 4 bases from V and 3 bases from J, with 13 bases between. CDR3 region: CASSMRLAEETQYF. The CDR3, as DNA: TGTGCCAGCAGCATGCGGCTAGCAGAAGAGACCCAGTACTTC.

CDR3 DNA: TGTGCCAGCAGTTCAGCGACGGGACTTAACACTGAAGCTTTCTTT. It translates to CASSSATGLNTEAFF. The chain is built from TRBV6-5 and TRBJ1-1; D is perhaps TRBD1 (5 bases). V shed 4 bases and J shed 2 bases, with 14 bases lying between them. The CDR3 runs to 15 residues. Germline V gene lookup returns CDR1 MNHEY and CDR2 SVGAGI.

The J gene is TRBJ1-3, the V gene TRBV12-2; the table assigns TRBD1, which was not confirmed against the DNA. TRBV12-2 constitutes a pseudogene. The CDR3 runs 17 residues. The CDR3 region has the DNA TGTGCAAGTCGCCCTTACATGAGACAGGGAGCAGGTGACACCATATATTTT. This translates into CASRPYMRQGAGDTIYF.

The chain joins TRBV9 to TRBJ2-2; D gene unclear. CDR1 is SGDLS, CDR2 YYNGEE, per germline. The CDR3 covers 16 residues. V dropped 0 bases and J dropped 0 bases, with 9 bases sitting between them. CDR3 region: CASSVATRSNTGELFF. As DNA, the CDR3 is TGTGCCAGCAGCGTAGCTACGCGATCGAACACCGGGGAGCTGTTTTTT.

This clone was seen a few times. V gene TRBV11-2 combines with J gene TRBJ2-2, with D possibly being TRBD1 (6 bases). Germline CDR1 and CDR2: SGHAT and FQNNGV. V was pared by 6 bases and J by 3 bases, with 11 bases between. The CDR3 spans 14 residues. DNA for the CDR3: TGTGCCAGCAGAACACAGGGCTACACCGGGGAGCTGTTTTTT. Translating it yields CASRTQGYTGELFF.

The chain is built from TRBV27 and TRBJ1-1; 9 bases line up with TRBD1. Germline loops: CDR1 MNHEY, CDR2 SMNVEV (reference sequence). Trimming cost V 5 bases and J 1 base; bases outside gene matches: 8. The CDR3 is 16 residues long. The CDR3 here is CASSPPRTGENTEAFF. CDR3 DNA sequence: TGTGCCAGCAGTCCCCCTAGGACAGGGGAGAACACTGAAGCTTTCTTT.

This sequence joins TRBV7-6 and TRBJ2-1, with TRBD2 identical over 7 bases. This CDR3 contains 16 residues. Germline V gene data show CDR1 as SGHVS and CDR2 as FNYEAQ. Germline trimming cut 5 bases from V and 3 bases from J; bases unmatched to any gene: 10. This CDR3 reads CASSPGGSRFYNEQFF. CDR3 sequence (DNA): TGTGCCAGCAGCCCCGGGGGGTCGAGATTCTACAATGAGCAGTTCTTC. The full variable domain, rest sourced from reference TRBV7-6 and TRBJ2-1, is GAGVSQSPRYKVTKRGQDVALRCDPISGHVSLYWYRQALGQGPEFLTYFNYEAQQDKSGLPNDRFSAERPEGSISTLTIQRTEQRDSAMYRCASSPGGSRFYNEQFFGPGTRLTVL.

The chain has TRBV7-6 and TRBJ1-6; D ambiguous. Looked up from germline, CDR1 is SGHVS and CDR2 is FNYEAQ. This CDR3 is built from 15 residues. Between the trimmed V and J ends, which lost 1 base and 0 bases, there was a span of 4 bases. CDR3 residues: CASSLDSSYNSPLHF. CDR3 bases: TGTGCCAGCAGCTTAGACAGCTCCTATAATTCACCCCTCCACTTT.

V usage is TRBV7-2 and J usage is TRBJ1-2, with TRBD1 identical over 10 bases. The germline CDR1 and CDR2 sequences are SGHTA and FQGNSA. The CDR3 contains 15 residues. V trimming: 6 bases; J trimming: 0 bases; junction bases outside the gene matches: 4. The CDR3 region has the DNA TGTGCCAGCAGTATAGACAGGGGGCCTAACTATGGCTACACCTTC. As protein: CASSIDRGPNYGYTF.

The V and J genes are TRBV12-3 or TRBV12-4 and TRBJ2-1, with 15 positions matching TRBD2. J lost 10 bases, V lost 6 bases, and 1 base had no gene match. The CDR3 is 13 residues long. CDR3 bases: TGTGCCAGCAGAGGACTAGCGGGGGGGGAGCAGTTCTTC. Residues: CASRGLAGGEQFF.

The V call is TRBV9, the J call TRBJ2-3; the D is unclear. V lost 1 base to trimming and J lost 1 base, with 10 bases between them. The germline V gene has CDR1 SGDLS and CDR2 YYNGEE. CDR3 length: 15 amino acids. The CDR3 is CASSVTGIGTDTQYF. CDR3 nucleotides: TGTGCCAGCAGCGTAACCGGTATTGGCACAGATACGCAGTATTTT. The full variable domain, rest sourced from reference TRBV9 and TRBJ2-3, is DSGVTQTPKHLITATGQRVTLRCSPRSGDLSVYWYQQSLDQGLQFLIQYYNGEERAKGNILERFSAQQFPDLHSELNLSSLELGDSALYFCASSVTGIGTDTQYFGPGTRLTVL.

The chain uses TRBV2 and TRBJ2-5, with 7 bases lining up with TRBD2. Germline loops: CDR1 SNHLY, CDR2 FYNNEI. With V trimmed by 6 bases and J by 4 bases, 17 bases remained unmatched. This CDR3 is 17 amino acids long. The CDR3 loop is CASRRPLTAGYRETQYF. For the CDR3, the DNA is TGTGCCAGCAGACGACCGTTGACAGCGGGATACCGAGAGACCCAGTACTTC.

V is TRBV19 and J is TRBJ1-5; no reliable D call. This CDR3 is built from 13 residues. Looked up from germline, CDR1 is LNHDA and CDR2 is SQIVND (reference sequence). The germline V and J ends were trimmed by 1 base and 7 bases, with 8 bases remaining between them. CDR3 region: CASSIGSRQPQHF. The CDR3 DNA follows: TGTGCCAGTAGTATAGGTTCGAGACAGCCCCAGCATTTT.